This T cell receptor (beta chain) is from a study of T cells in localized non-small cell lung cancer. Here immunoSEQ multiplex PCR was the method, and the copy in TCRdb shows in-frame clones only, minus some. The sample lists around 36,000 clones, about four fifths seen once, with roughly 7.3% in the top ten. The V gene lost 6 bases and the J gene lost 6 bases, with 9 bases spanning the gap. The length of the CDR3 is 12 residues. Looked up from germline, CDR1 is KGHSH and CDR2 is LQKENI. Comment on this clone: Its matching antigen is unknown.

Study-level points and caveats: Maximal T cell clonality occurred in uninvolved adjacent lung, with tumor ranking below it. Sequencing, confined to only one tumor region, leaves heterogeneity possible. Researchers found a median approximately 57 of the top 100 tumor clones in adjacent lung. Higher blood T cell density tracked longer overall survival.

The chain carries TRBV18 and TRBJ2-1; D may be TRBD2 (5 bases). Sequenced here: peripheral blood mononuclear cells, sampled before any cancer treatment. The TCR originated in a male donor aged 60 or older with stage II lung adenocarcinoma. The CDR3 region has the DNA TGTGCCAGCTCCCGAGAGGGCAATGAGCAGTTCTTC. Translating gives CASSREGNEQFF.